This paragraph covers one T cell receptor beta chain sequence. Its specificity is not known. The source of the sample is a study of beta chain features in type 1 diabetes. Overall study: Examined across all samples were roughly 100 million sorted cells. Findings of the study overall: The question of HLA type influencing TCRB rearrangement was one that remained unresolved here.

The sequenced template was cDNA made from the entire isolated RNA. Generated by immunoSEQ multiplex PCR, the TCRdb table keeps only in-frame clones and is missing some. The table has 300,000 to 400,000 clones, 10% to 15% seen once; the top ten hold about 0.017%. Trimming removed 1 base at V and 5 bases at J, with 12 bases between. The CDR3 is 14 residues long. In germline, CDR1 is SEHNR, CDR2 FQNEAQ (reference sequence). The clonotype comes from a man between 18 and 29 years old in good health. Sequenced sample: naive CD4+ T cells from blood. The rearrangement joins TRBV7-9 to TRBJ2-7; D unresolved. CDR3 protein: CASSLGLDIDEQYF. The DNA of the CDR3 is TGTGCCAGCAGCTTAGGGCTCGATATCGACGAGCAGTACTTC.